This T cell receptor beta chain is from a study of T cell responses to AZD1222 COVID-19 vaccine. Study findings and constraints: Per reports, nearly half of all spike-specific TCRs target regions that are unmutated in variants. The study sampled repertoires only after the peak T cell response.

Profiling relied on immunoSEQ multiplex PCR, and the TCRdb table lists in-frame clones only, not all of them. The sample consists of more than 75,000 clones, about nine tenths of them appearing once. The CDR3 has 16 residues. Germline V lookup: CDR1 SGHVS, CDR2 FQNEAQ. V lost 3 bases, J lost 4 bases, and 16 bases lay in between. Details on this clone: The antigen is undetermined.

The sequence was collected from an adult who received the AZD1222 COVID-19 vaccine. The chain has TRBV7-8 and TRBJ2-1, with a possible D match to TRBD2 (5 bases). Sequences were derived from peripheral blood, sampled 28 days after the second AZD1222 dose. The CDR3 is CASSFRAPQRYNEQFF. In DNA form, the CDR3 reads TGTGCCAGCAGCTTTAGAGCCCCCCAGCGGTACAATGAGCAGTTCTTC.